The 5 T cell receptor beta chains in this list originate from one sample, sequenced in a study of shared clonotypes between healthy human individuals. The protocol was immunoSEQ multiplex PCR, while the TCRdb copy is restricted to in-frame clones and leaves out a portion. The sample includes about 680,000 clones, 92% of them seen just once. CD8 cells regarded as naive lacked CD45RO, were positively chosen for CCR7, and omitted terminally differentiated effector memory CD45RA+ cells. Sequenced input: naive CD8+ T cells sorted from blood. The source of these receptors is a man in his thirties or forties in good health.

The chain recombines TRBV6-6 with TRBJ2-5, with no clear D. The CDR3 contains 14 residues. V was clipped by 2 bases and J by 5 bases, with 12 bases between them. CDR1 MNHNY and CDR2 SVGAGI come from the germline V gene (reference sequence). The CDR3 sequence: CASSYPRNLETQYF. In DNA form, the CDR3 reads TGTGCCAGCAGTTACCCGCGAAACCTGGAGACCCAGTACTTC.

Only one count was recorded for this clone. The chain couples TRBV15 to TRBJ1-5; D remains unclear. Per germline, CDR1 LNHNV and CDR2 YYDKDF (reference sequence). The CDR3 loop spans 12 amino acids. V was pared by 3 bases and J by 4 bases, with 4 bases between. CDR3 loop: CATSSINQPQHF. DNA for the CDR3: TGTGCCACCAGCAGTATTAATCAGCCCCAGCATTTT.

V is TRBV6-1 and J is TRBJ1-4; D possibly corresponds to TRBD1 (5 bases). CDR1 and CDR2 (germline): MNHNS, SASEGT. The length of the CDR3 is 15 residues. Trimming took 0 bases from V and 8 from J, leaving 13 bases between them. The CDR3 here is CASSEAIGVGEKLFF. As DNA, the CDR3 is TGTGCCAGCAGTGAAGCTATAGGGGTGGGAGAAAAACTGTTTTTT.

The chain recombines TRBV6-5 with TRBJ1-1; maybe TRBD1 (6 bases). Germline CDR1 is MNHEY and CDR2 is SVGAGI. This CDR3 region has 14 residues. Deletions cut 2 bases from V and 4 bases from J, with 11 bases between. The CDR3 loop reads CASSYTQGPTEAFF. The CDR3 nucleotides are TGTGCCAGCAGTTACACACAGGGACCCACTGAAGCTTTCTTT.

The DNA of the CDR3 is TGTGCCAGCAGCTTGGCCCAGGGACAGGGGAACTCTGGGGCCAACGTCCTGACTTTC. The encoded protein is CASSLAQGQGNSGANVLTF. The chain links TRBV5-6 to TRBJ2-6, with TRBD1 matching 10 bases. The CDR3 totals 19 residues. CDR1 is SGHDT, CDR2 YYEEEE, per germline. With V trimmed by 0 bases and J by 0 bases, 6 bases remained unmatched.